The 25 T cell receptor beta chains below all came from one sample that was sequenced in a study of OX40 agonist ivuxolimab in advanced cancers. Method: immunoSEQ multiplex PCR; TCRdb's copy keeps in-frame clones and lacks some. The table has about 22,000 clones, around four fifths seen once. The sequences come from CD4+ or CD8+ T cells sorted from blood, collected in a trial of the OX40 agonist ivuxolimab. The receptors were sampled from an adult with an advanced solid tumor such as melanoma, head and neck, liver or kidney cancer.

V gene TRBV6-5 combines with J gene TRBJ2-7; D might be TRBD2 (6 bases). The CDR3 totals 14 residues. V was clipped by 0 bases and J by 6 bases, with 12 bases between them. Germline CDR1 reads MNHEY; CDR2 reads SVGAGI. The CDR3, as DNA: TGTGCCAGCAGTTACTCGGGGGAGGCCCCCGAGCAGTACTTC. Its protein product is CASSYSGEAPEQYF.

V gene TRBV11-2 combines with J gene TRBJ2-5; 8 nucleotides agree with TRBD2. Germline V lookup: CDR1 SGHAT, CDR2 FQNNGV. The CDR3 is 14 amino acids. V lost 5 bases, J lost 2 bases, and 4 bases stayed unmatched. CDR3 region: CASSRPGGQETQYF. CDR3 in DNA: TGTGCCAGCAGCCGACCGGGGGGGCAAGAGACCCAGTACTTC.

The rearrangement links TRBV27 to TRBJ2-7; D may correspond to TRBD1 or TRBD2 (6 bases each). V was pared by 6 bases and J by 5 bases, with 17 bases between. The germline V gene has CDR1 MNHEY and CDR2 SMNVEV (reference sequence). There are 14 residues in the CDR3. CDR3 coding DNA: TGTGCCAGCAGCTTGGTTGGAGGGGGGAACGAGCAGTACTTC. It is translated as CASSLVGGGNEQYF.

This sequence joins TRBV15 and TRBJ2-1, with 12 nucleotides matching TRBD2. Per germline, CDR1 LNHNV and CDR2 YYDKDF (reference sequence). The junction had 3 bases not matched to a gene; V was cut back by 3 bases and J by 0 bases. The CDR3 totals 17 residues. The CDR3 DNA reads TGTGCCACCAGCAGGGCTAGCGGGGGGGCCTCCTACAATGAGCAGTTCTTC. It translates to CATSRASGGASYNEQFF.

The chain recombines TRBV9 with TRBJ2-6, with D perhaps matching TRBD1 (5 bases). Germline V gene data show CDR1 as SGDLS and CDR2 as YYNGEE. The CDR3 spans 18 residues. The V end was cut by 0 bases, the J end by 0 bases, with 13 bases between. The CDR3 coding sequence is TGTGCCAGCAGCGTAGGAACCCAGGGTAACTCTGGGGCCAACGTCCTGACTTTC. Translating it yields CASSVGTQGNSGANVLTF.

The chain joins TRBV15 to TRBJ2-3; TRBD2 matches at 13 bases. The CDR3 covers 16 residues. Trimming took 3 bases from V and 2 from J; bases not matched to a gene: 2. CDR1 LNHNV and CDR2 YYDKDF come from the germline V gene (reference sequence). The DNA of the CDR3 is TGTGCCACCAGCAGGGGGACTAGCGGGGCCACAGATACGCAGTATTTT. Protein product: CATSRGTSGATDTQYF.

This clone was seen just once. This chain links TRBV7-9 with TRBJ1-2; 9 positions agree with TRBD1. The CDR3 covers 13 residues. CDR1 and CDR2 (germline): SEHNR, FQNEAQ (reference sequence). After removal of 5 bases from V and 7 bases from J, the junction contained 5 bases not matched to a gene. CDR3 sequence: CASSRGTGLGYTF. CDR3 coding DNA: TGTGCCAGCAGCCGAGGGACAGGGCTTGGCTACACCTTC.

This sequence joins TRBV5-5 and TRBJ1-1, with D unclear. Germline V lookup: CDR1 SGHKS, CDR2 YYEKEE (reference sequence). CDR3 length equals 14 residues. V lost 0 bases and J 3 bases, leaving 9 bases between the germline ends. The CDR3 protein is CASSLVSGYTEAFF. CDR3 nucleotides: TGTGCCAGCAGCTTGGTTTCGGGGTACACTGAAGCTTTCTTT.

This clone was detected only a few times. Here the CDR3 DNA reads TGTGCCAGTAGTCTTCGGGACAGGCCGAAAGAAGCTTTCTTT. It codes for CASSLRDRPKEAFF. The rearrangement uses TRBV19 and TRBJ1-1, with TRBD1 identical over 8 bases. V lost 5 bases to trimming and J lost 8 bases; unmatched junction nucleotides: 10. Germline V gene lookup returns CDR1 LNHDA and CDR2 SQIVND (reference sequence). This CDR3 is built from 14 residues.

The J gene is TRBJ1-1, the V gene TRBV13; D possibly corresponds to TRBD1 (5 bases). V lost 2 bases to trimming and J lost 6 bases, with 13 bases between them. This CDR3 is 14 amino acids long. CDR1 and CDR2 (germline): PRHDT, FYEKMQ (reference sequence). CDR3 DNA: TGTGCCAGCAGCTTACTAGGGGCGGGGGCTGAAGCTTTCTTT. Translating it yields CASSLLGAGAEAFF.

The genes are TRBV9 and TRBJ2-1; tentative D call: TRBD2 (6 bases). Germline-derived CDR1 and CDR2 are SGDLS and YYNGEE. The CDR3 spans 15 residues. V lost 4 bases, J lost 3 bases, and 14 bases lay in between. CDR3 bases: TGTGCCAGCAGCCCACAAGGGACTGTCTACAATGAGCAGTTCTTC. The encoded protein is CASSPQGTVYNEQFF.

This clone appeared a few times. The genes are TRBV27 and TRBJ2-7; possibly TRBD1 or TRBD2 for D (7 bases each). The CDR3 sequence is 14 residues long. The V end was cut by 5 bases, the J end by 1 base, with 12 bases between. Germline V gene data show CDR1 as MNHEY and CDR2 as SMNVEV (reference sequence). The CDR3 DNA is TGTGCCAGCAGTCCGCAGGGGGGGTCCTACGAGCAGTACTTC. It specifies CASSPQGGSYEQYF.

The chain couples TRBV27 to TRBJ2-1; D uncertain. The V end lost 3 bases, the J end lost 5 bases, and 11 bases lay between the germline ends. CDR3 size: 14 residues. Germline V lookup: CDR1 MNHEY, CDR2 SMNVEV (reference sequence). CDR3 amino acids: CASSLGYLNNEQFF. The CDR3 coding sequence is TGTGCCAGCAGTTTGGGCTATCTCAACAATGAGCAGTTCTTC.

The genes are TRBV4-1 and TRBJ2-5, with TRBD2 matching over 8 bases. This CDR3 has 17 residues. Germline V gene lookup returns CDR1 MGHRA and CDR2 YSYEKL. J lost 4 bases, V lost 4 bases, and 14 bases had no gene match. The CDR3 DNA reads as TGCGCCAGCAGCCCCACGACGCTGGCGGGGGGAGGAGAGACCCAGTACTTC. This translates into CASSPTTLAGGGETQYF.

CDR3 coding DNA: TGCGCCAGCAGCCAAGAGGGCAGCGACTACAATGAGCAGTTCTTC. It yields the protein CASSQEGSDYNEQFF. The chain employs TRBV4-3 and TRBJ2-1; D gene unclear. The germline V and J ends were trimmed by 0 bases and 3 bases, with 9 bases remaining between them. CDR3 length equals 15 residues. Germline assignment: CDR1 LGHNA and CDR2 YSLEER.

The chain is built from TRBV11-3 and TRBJ2-1; D call uncertain. This CDR3 comprises 13 residues. V was cut by 4 bases and J by 6 bases, with 10 bases left in between. Germline values: CDR1 SGHNT, CDR2 YENEEA. The CDR3 nucleotides read TGTGCCAGCAGCTCCAGAATCGGCAATGAGCAGTTCTTC. Protein sequence: CASSSRIGNEQFF.

V and J are TRBV7-9 and TRBJ2-1; 8 nucleotides agree with TRBD2. Trimming at V came to 10 bases and at J to 4 bases, leaving 9 bases not matched to a gene. The CDR3 contains 14 residues. Germline CDR1 reads SEHNR; CDR2 reads FQNEAQ (reference sequence). The CDR3 loop is CATALAGTYNEQFF. In nucleotides, the CDR3 is TGTGCCACCGCCCTAGCGGGCACATACAATGAGCAGTTCTTC.

The chain uses TRBV7-7 and TRBJ2-7; the D gene could be TRBD1 or TRBD2 (6 bases each). The CDR3 covers 14 residues. CDR1 and CDR2 from the germline V gene are SSHAT and FNYEAQ (reference sequence). V lost 2 bases, J lost 5 bases, and 13 bases lay in between. The CDR3 region is CASSLNTGRHEQYF. For the CDR3, the DNA is TGTGCCAGCAGCTTAAACACAGGGAGGCACGAGCAGTACTTC.

The chain carries TRBV10-1 and TRBJ2-7; D tentatively fits TRBD1 or TRBD2 (6 bases each). Germline CDR1 is WNHNN and CDR2 is SYGVQD (reference sequence). The CDR3 has 17 residues. The germline V and J ends were trimmed by 5 bases and 1 base, with 21 bases remaining between them. Here the CDR3 reads CASSSGGAGHESYEQYF. CDR3 DNA sequence: TGCGCCAGCAGTTCGGGTGGGGCGGGACACGAATCCTACGAGCAGTACTTC.

The genes are TRBV9 and TRBJ2-6; unclear D gene. The V gene lost 6 bases and the J gene lost 0 bases, with 7 bases spanning the gap. The CDR3 contains 14 residues. Germline CDR1 reads SGDLS; CDR2 reads YYNGEE. CDR3 bases: TGTGCCAGCACCATAGGCTCTGGGGCCAACGTCCTGACTTTC. As protein: CASTIGSGANVLTF.

This sequence joins TRBV19 and TRBJ2-2; tentatively, D is TRBD1 (6 bases). CDR3 length: 16 amino acids. The V end lost 3 bases, the J end lost 4 bases, and 15 bases lay between the germline ends. Germline-derived CDR1 and CDR2 are LNHDA and SQIVND (reference sequence). CDR3 protein: CASSMRPQDSTGELFF. The CDR3 nucleotides read TGTGCCAGTAGTATGAGGCCCCAGGACAGCACCGGGGAGCTGTTTTTT. The full variable domain, its missing parts supplied by reference TRBV19 and TRBJ2-2, is DGGITQSPKYLFRKEGQNVTLSCEQNLNHDAMYWYRQDPGQGLRLIYYSQIVNDFQKGDIAEGYSVSREKKESFPLTVTSAQKNPTAFYLCASSMRPQDSTGELFFGEGSRLTVL.

By its share, this clone is medium-sized. This chain uses TRBV5-6 with TRBJ2-3; the D gene is possibly TRBD2 (7 bases). Trimming pared 6 bases from V and 5 bases from J, leaving 10 bases between. The length of the CDR3 is 12 residues. The germline V gene has CDR1 SGHDT and CDR2 YYEEEE. CDR3 region: CASKGGRDTQYF. CDR3 bases: TGTGCCAGCAAGGGGGGGCGAGATACGCAGTATTTT.

The genes are TRBV6-1 and TRBJ2-5; D is unclear. The DNA end is a closer match to TRBJ2-7, so the J assignment may be wrong. CDR3 length: 11 amino acids. Germline CDR1 is MNHNS and CDR2 is SASEGT. This chain's CDR3 is CASTYGYEQYF. Written as DNA, the CDR3 is TGTGCCAGCACCTACGGTTACGAGCAGTACTTC.

The chain uses TRBV6-5 and TRBJ1-4, with TRBD1 matching over 9 bases. The V gene's germline CDR1 is MNHEY and CDR2 SVGAGI. J gave up 6 bases and V 5 bases, and 4 bases lay outside the gene matches. The CDR3 spans 14 residues. CDR3 region: CASSRTGEDEKLFF. For the CDR3, the DNA is TGTGCCAGCAGTCGGACAGGGGAGGATGAAAAACTGTTTTTT.

This chain uses TRBV9 with TRBJ2-1, with a possible D match to TRBD2 (6 bases). The CDR3 runs 14 residues. V was cut by 0 bases and J by 10 bases, with 14 bases left in between. The germline V gene has CDR1 SGDLS and CDR2 YYNGEE. CDR3 in amino acids: CASSVGGTGKEQFF. In DNA, the CDR3 is TGTGCCAGCAGCGTAGGCGGGACTGGCAAGGAGCAGTTCTTC.